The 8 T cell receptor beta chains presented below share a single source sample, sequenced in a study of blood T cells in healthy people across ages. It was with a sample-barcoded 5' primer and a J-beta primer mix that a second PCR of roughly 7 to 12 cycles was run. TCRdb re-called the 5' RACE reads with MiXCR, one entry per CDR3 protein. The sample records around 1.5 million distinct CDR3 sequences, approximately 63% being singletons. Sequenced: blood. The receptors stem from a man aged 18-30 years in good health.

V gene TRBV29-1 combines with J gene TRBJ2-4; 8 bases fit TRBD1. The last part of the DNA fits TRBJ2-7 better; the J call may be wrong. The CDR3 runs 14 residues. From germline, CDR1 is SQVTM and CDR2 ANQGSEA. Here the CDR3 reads CSVEGTGGRYEQYF. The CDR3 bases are TGCAGCGTTGAAGGAACAGGGGGTAGGTACGAGCAGTACTTC.

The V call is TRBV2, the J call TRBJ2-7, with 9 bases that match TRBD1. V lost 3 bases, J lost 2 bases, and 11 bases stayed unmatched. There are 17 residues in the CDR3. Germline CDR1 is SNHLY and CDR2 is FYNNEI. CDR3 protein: CASSEGQGIGGPYEQYF. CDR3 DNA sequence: TGTGCCAGCAGTGAGGGACAGGGTATCGGTGGGCCCTACGAGCAGTACTTC.

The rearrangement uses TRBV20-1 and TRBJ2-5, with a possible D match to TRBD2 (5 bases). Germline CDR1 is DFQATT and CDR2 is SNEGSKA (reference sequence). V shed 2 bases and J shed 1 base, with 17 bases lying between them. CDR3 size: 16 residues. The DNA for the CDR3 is TGCAGTGCTAGATCCAGGCGCGGGTTTGGCCAAGAGACCCAGTACTTC. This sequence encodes CSARSRRGFGQETQYF.

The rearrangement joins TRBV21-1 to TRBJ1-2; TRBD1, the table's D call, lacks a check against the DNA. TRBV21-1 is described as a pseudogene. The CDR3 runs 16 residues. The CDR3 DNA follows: TGTGCCAGCAGCAAAGAAAAGGGGGGGATTAGACATGGCTACACCTTC. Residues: CASSKEKGGIRHGYTF.

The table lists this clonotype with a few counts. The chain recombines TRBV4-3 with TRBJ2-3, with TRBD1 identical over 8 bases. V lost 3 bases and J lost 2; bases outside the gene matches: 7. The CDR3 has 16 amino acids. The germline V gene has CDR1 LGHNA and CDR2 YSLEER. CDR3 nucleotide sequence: TGCGCCAGCAGCCACCAAAAGGACAGGGACACAGATACGCAGTATTTT. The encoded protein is CASSHQKDRDTDTQYF.

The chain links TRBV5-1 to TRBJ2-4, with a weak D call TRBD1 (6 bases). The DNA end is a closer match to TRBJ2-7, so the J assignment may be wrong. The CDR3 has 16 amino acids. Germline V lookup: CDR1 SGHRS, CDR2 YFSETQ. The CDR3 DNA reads TGCGCCAGCAGCTCCCGGCCGGGACAACGCTACTACGAGCAGTACTTC. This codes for CASSSRPGQRYYEQYF.

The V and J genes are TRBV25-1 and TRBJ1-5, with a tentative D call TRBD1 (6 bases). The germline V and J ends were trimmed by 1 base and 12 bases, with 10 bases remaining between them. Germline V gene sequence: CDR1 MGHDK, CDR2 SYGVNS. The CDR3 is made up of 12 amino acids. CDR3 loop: CASSEWAGDQHF. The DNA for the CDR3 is TGTGCCAGCAGTGAATGGGCAGGGGACCAGCATTTT.

The CDR3 nucleotides read TGTGCCAGCAGTGACGTAGCTCTTCGGGAGCAGTACTTC. Translating gives CASSDVALREQYF. V usage is TRBV6-6 and J usage is TRBJ2-7; D is unclear. Germline lookup yields CDR1 MNHNY and CDR2 SVGAGI (reference sequence). The CDR3 spans 13 residues. Trimming took 5 bases from V and 7 from J, leaving 15 bases between them.